The entry that follows covers one TCR beta chain sequence. The antigen is not known. This record comes from a study of cytomegalovirus exposure and HLA in healthy donors. Study results and caveats: Certain sequence variants were highly shared and formed a cluster, and this cluster was likely a sequencing artifact. There were reportedly fewer N-insertions in an Asian-associated ancestry cluster than the roughly 680-donor mean, in a later analysis. TCR beta chains numbering more than 150 were designated cytomegalovirus-associated.

V lost 10 bases and J 6 bases, leaving 21 bases between the germline ends. Looked up from germline, CDR1 is ENHRY and CDR2 is SYGVKD. CDR3 length: 15 residues. The PCR had 60 Vbeta and 13 Jbeta primers. Sequencing was performed with immunoSEQ multiplex PCR; in TCRdb, only in-frame clones are kept and a portion is missing. The sample has about 120,000 clones; over 15% are singletons. The chain has TRBV10-3 and TRBJ2-2; a possible D gene is TRBD1 (6 bases). The clonotype comes from a female donor in good health and CMV-seropositive. What was sequenced was PBMCs. The CDR3 DNA follows: TGTGCCACCAGACAACAGGGCCCGTATGCCGGGGAGCTGTTTTTT. Translated, it gives CATRQQGPYAGELFF.